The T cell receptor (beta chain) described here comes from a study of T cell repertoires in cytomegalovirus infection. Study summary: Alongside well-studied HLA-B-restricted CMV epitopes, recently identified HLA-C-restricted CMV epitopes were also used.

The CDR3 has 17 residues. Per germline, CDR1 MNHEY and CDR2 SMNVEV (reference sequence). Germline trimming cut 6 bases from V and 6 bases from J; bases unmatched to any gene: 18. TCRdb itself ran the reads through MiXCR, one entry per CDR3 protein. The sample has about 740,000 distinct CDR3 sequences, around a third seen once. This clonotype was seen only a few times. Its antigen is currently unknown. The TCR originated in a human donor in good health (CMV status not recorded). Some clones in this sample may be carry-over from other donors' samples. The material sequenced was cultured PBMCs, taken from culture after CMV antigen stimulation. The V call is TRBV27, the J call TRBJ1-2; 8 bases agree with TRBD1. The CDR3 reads CASSRLQVPGQGDGYTF. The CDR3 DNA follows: TGTGCCAGCAGCAGACTCCAAGTTCCCGGACAGGGCGATGGCTACACCTTC.